This T cell receptor beta chain was obtained from a study of T-cell memory formation after mild COVID-19. Study conclusions and caveats: Shrinking CD4+ clones were chiefly CM and EM; CD8+ ones were chiefly EMRA.

TCRdb re-analysed the 5' RACE reads in MiXCR, keeping a single row per CDR3 protein. The repertoire includes roughly 350,000 distinct CDR3 sequences, around 20% of them detected once, and around 13% sits in the top ten. A word on this clonotype: The target antigen is unknown.

The V and J ends lost 6 bases and 1 base respectively, with 13 bases between them. The CDR3 is 15 amino acids. This chain connects TRBV12-3 or TRBV12-4 to TRBJ2-4, with TRBD2 as a possible D gene (5 bases). Sequences were obtained from PBMCs or a T cell subset sorted from them (not recorded which). The TCR comes from an adult woman who had mild COVID-19 (a few samples of this study predate the infection). Cell type and time point are not known. In DNA form, the CDR3 reads TGTGCCAGCAGCTCGGCGTGGGAGGCCAAAAACATTCAGTACTTC. It encodes CASSSAWEAKNIQYF.